This passage covers 20 T cell receptor beta chains from one sample sequenced in a study of spatial heterogeneity in lung cancer. The sample's time point: blood at routine non-recurrence follow-up after resection. No cell sorting; template was whole RNA from tumor, lung tissue or PBMC. TCRdb reanalysed the 5' RACE reads using MiXCR and keeps one entry per CDR3 protein. The table has tens of thousands of distinct CDR3 sequences, 7.4% seen once. Here the sequenced sample was PBMCs, taken at follow-up. The receptors derive from a female donor with early-stage non-small cell lung cancer.

There are a few counts of this clonotype. The rearrangement joins TRBV7-2 to TRBJ2-7, with D possibly being TRBD1 or TRBD2 (6 bases each). The CDR3 runs 16 residues. V lost 5 bases and J lost 2, with 19 bases in between. The germline V gene has CDR1 SGHTA and CDR2 FQGNSA. The CDR3 sequence is CASSRDGGRAPYEQYF. The CDR3 DNA reads TGTGCCAGCAGCCGAGATGGGGGGCGCGCTCCCTACGAGCAGTACTTC.

The sample holds a few counts of this clonotype. The rearrangement uses TRBV20-1 and TRBJ2-3, with 9 bases aligning to TRBD2. The V and J ends lost 0 bases and 8 bases, in that order; junction bases with no gene match: 12. The germline gives CDR1 DFQATT, CDR2 SNEGSKA (reference sequence). CDR3 size: 16 residues. CDR3 sequence: CSARDISGGPGGTQYF. The CDR3 DNA reads TGCAGTGCTAGAGATATTAGCGGGGGCCCGGGCGGTACGCAGTATTTT.

The V call is TRBV4-1, the J call TRBJ1-1; 10 bases are shared with TRBD1. CDR3 size: 17 residues. V shed 4 bases and J 1 base; nucleotides not matched to a gene: 9. Germline CDR1 is MGHRA and CDR2 is YSYEKL. As DNA, the CDR3 is TGCGCCAGCAGCCTTAGTCCCGGGACAGGGGCGAACACTGAAGCTTTCTTT. This codes for CASSLSPGTGANTEAFF.

The rearrangement joins TRBV12-3 or TRBV12-4 to TRBJ1-6, with D possibly matching TRBD1 (6 bases). The CDR3 contains 15 residues. V was shortened by 1 base and J by 6 bases, with 10 bases between the two germline ends. The chain's CDR3 is CASSLVGGGNSPLHF. The CDR3 DNA reads as TGTGCCAGCAGTTTAGTAGGGGGAGGTAATTCACCCCTCCACTTT.

The V call is TRBV4-1, the J call TRBJ2-7, with TRBD2 matching 12 bases. J gave up 2 bases and V 1 base, and 3 bases lay outside the gene matches. CDR1 MGHRA and CDR2 YSYEKL come from the germline V gene. This CDR3 contains 16 residues. CDR3 sequence: CASSQASGGAAYEQYF. The CDR3, as DNA: TGCGCCAGCAGCCAAGCTAGCGGGGGGGCTGCCTACGAGCAGTACTTC.

In this sample, this clonotype turned up many times. CDR3 in amino acids: CASSGTASTDTQYF. CDR3 in DNA: TGTGCCAGCAGTGGGACAGCTAGCACAGATACGCAGTATTTT. This chain links TRBV2 with TRBJ2-3; the D gene is possibly TRBD1 (6 bases). Germline V CDR1 and CDR2: SNHLY, FYNNEI. CDR3 size: 14 residues. The ends were cut back, 4 bases at V and 0 bases at J, with 8 bases in the middle.

This clonotype was detected many times. CDR3 region: CSVSRVPTNTEAFF. CDR3 DNA: TGCAGCGTCAGCAGGGTACCTACGAACACTGAAGCTTTCTTT. The chain carries TRBV29-1 and TRBJ1-1, with D possibly matching TRBD1 (5 bases). Trimming pared 6 bases from V and 1 base from J, leaving 15 bases between. Germline CDR1 reads SQVTM; CDR2 reads ANQGSEA. This CDR3 is 14 amino acids long.

The genes are TRBV6-2 or TRBV6-3 and TRBJ2-3, with D perhaps TRBD1 (6 bases). Germline-derived CDR1 and CDR2 are MNHEY and SVGEGT. This CDR3 region has 17 residues. Trimming took 2 bases from V and 0 from J, leaving 15 bases between them. CDR3: CASSYRAPGHSTDTQYF. The CDR3, as DNA: TGTGCCAGCAGTTACCGAGCCCCGGGACATAGCACAGATACGCAGTATTTT.

The chain recombines TRBV12-3 or TRBV12-4 with TRBJ2-1; TRBD2 agrees at 7 bases. The ends lost 5 bases at V and 6 bases at J; junction bases unmatched: 10. CDR3 length equals 15 residues. For the CDR3, the DNA is TGTGCCAGCAGTCCGAGAGGACTAGTGGGCAATGAGCAGTTCTTC. It is translated as CASSPRGLVGNEQFF.

This clonotype was detected many times. The chain employs TRBV28 and TRBJ1-2, with TRBD1 identical over 10 bases. This CDR3 is built from 14 residues. Trimming cost V 7 bases and J 3 bases; bases outside gene matches: 5. Per the germline V gene, CDR1 is MDHEN and CDR2 is SYDVKM. The CDR3 DNA is TGTGCCAGCAACCGACAGGGGGCGTACTATGGCTACACCTTC. This sequence encodes CASNRQGAYYGYTF.

This clonotype was seen many times. The chain joins TRBV29-1 to TRBJ1-2, with D perhaps matching TRBD1 (5 bases). V lost 5 bases and J lost 10, with 14 bases in between. Germline values: CDR1 SQVTM, CDR2 ANQGSEA. The CDR3 covers 11 residues. The CDR3 reads CSVLGVNDYTF. Written as DNA, the CDR3 is TGCAGCGTTCTAGGGGTGAATGACTACACCTTC.

This clonotype was counted at least ten times. CDR3 sequence: CSARDNSPSSYNEQFF. The CDR3 DNA sequence: TGCAGTGCTAGAGATAACTCGCCGAGCTCCTACAATGAGCAGTTCTTC. V is TRBV20-1 and J is TRBJ2-1; D is uncertain. CDR1 and CDR2 (germline): DFQATT, SNEGSKA (reference sequence). Trimming removed 0 bases at V and 0 bases at J, with 12 bases between. This CDR3 region has 16 residues.

This clonotype was recorded many times. This rearrangement joins TRBV5-6 to TRBJ1-1; D is unclear. There are 15 residues in the CDR3. Germline values: CDR1 SGHDT, CDR2 YYEEEE. Trimming removed 2 bases from V and 1 base from J, with 12 bases in between. The chain's CDR3 is CASSFVLTSNTEAFF. DNA for the CDR3: TGTGCCAGCAGCTTCGTCCTGACCTCGAACACTGAAGCTTTCTTT.

This clonotype showed up just a few times. The V call is TRBV7-8, the J call TRBJ1-2; D is possibly TRBD1 (5 bases). This CDR3 comprises 17 residues. Germline assignment: CDR1 SGHVS and CDR2 FQNEAQ. V lost 1 base, J lost 0 bases, and 15 bases lay in between. CDR3 DNA sequence: TGTGCCAGCAGCTTAGAGGAGGGGATGGTTCCTAACTATGGCTACACCTTC. As protein: CASSLEEGMVPNYGYTF.

A few counts support this clonotype. The chain has TRBV6-6 and TRBJ2-7; no clear D. The V gene lost 4 bases and the J gene lost 4 bases, with 8 bases spanning the gap. Germline CDR1 is MNHNY and CDR2 is SVGAGI (reference sequence). This CDR3 is 12 amino acids long. As DNA, the CDR3 is TGTGCCAGCAGTTCGGAAGCTTACGAGCAGTACTTC. It specifies CASSSEAYEQYF.

In its sample, this clonotype was seen many times. J is TRBJ1-6 and V is TRBV6-1; D remains unclear. The CDR3 totals 14 residues. Trimming removed 4 bases at V and 6 bases at J, with 10 bases between. Germline V gene sequence: CDR1 MNHNS, CDR2 SASEGT. CDR3 in DNA: TGTGCCAGCAGTGTCCGGGATCGTAATTCACCCCTCCACTTT. Translated, it gives CASSVRDRNSPLHF.

Many counts were recorded for this clonotype. The chain carries TRBV7-9 and TRBJ2-3; D is unclear. Germline CDR1 and CDR2: SEHNR and FQNEAQ (reference sequence). CDR3 length equals 11 residues. The ends were cut back, 7 bases at V and 4 bases at J, with 6 bases in the middle. The CDR3, as DNA: TGTGCCAGCATAGATGCAGATACGCAGTATTTT. It yields the protein CASIDADTQYF.

This clonotype has at least ten counts. The chain recombines TRBV10-1 with TRBJ1-1, with a possible D match to TRBD1 (6 bases). V lost 0 bases and J lost 5, with 13 bases in between. This CDR3 contains 15 residues. The germline CDR1 and CDR2 sequences are WNHNN and SYGVQD (reference sequence). The CDR3 loop is CASSESNSRGTEAFF. The CDR3 DNA follows: TGCGCCAGCAGTGAGTCGAATTCGAGGGGGACTGAAGCTTTCTTT.

The table lists this clonotype with many counts. The DNA of the CDR3 is TGCAGTGCTCACCGTCCCGGGACAGGGGGTTCCGAGCAGTACTTC. It encodes CSAHRPGTGGSEQYF. The chain couples TRBV20-1 to TRBJ2-7, with TRBD1 identical over 11 bases. CDR3 length: 15 amino acids. Trimming took 5 bases from V and 6 from J; bases not matched to a gene: 12. The germline V gene has CDR1 DFQATT and CDR2 SNEGSKA (reference sequence).

The chain recombines TRBV19 with TRBJ1-5; D remains ambiguous. Germline V gives CDR1 LNHDA, CDR2 SQIVND (reference sequence). Trimming left V 3 bases short and J 7 bases short, with 7 bases between. The CDR3 length is 12 residues. The CDR3 DNA reads TGTGCCAGTAGTATCCCCCCCCAGCCCCAGCATTTT. The encoded protein is CASSIPPQPQHF. The full variable domain, rest sourced from reference TRBV19 and TRBJ1-5, is DGGITQSPKYLFRKEGQNVTLSCEQNLNHDAMYWYRQDPGQGLRLIYYSQIVNDFQKGDIAEGYSVSREKKESFPLTVTSAQKNPTAFYLCASSIPPQPQHFGDGTRLSIL.